This T cell receptor (beta chain) came from a study of blood T cell repertoires in COVID-19. Study-wide background: From T cells, B-cell-depleted T cells, or PBMCs came the material, which was cDNA or gDNA.

The CDR3 spans 14 residues. Germline lookup yields CDR1 ENHRY and CDR2 SYGVKD. The V and J ends lost 2 bases and 8 bases respectively, with 12 bases between them. Per the original methods: Cell counts per sample came from amplifying reference gene primers. The protocol was immunoSEQ multiplex PCR, while the TCRdb copy is restricted to in-frame clones and leaves out a portion. V and J calls and clone size are those listed in that table; D and trimming were worked out from the DNA. The sample holds about 240,000 clones; around 84% are singletons and the top ten take 7.1%. The material sequenced was peripheral blood. The TCR originated in a woman aged 70 to 79 with active or convalescent COVID-19. The V call is TRBV10-3, the J call TRBJ1-4; no clear D gene. The CDR3 coding sequence is TGTGCCATCAGTGAGGGGATCGGAGGAGAAAAACTGTTTTTT. It specifies CAISEGIGGEKLFF.